This T cell receptor (beta chain) was profiled in a study of blood T cell repertoires in COVID-19. Study details: Specimens from acute and convalescent COVID-19 originated in the United States, Italy and Spain. T cells, B-cell-depleted T cells, or PBMCs supplied cDNA or gDNA.

Methods used by the authors: Amplifying reference gene primers gave estimates of nucleated cell counts. Profiled with immunoSEQ multiplex PCR; TCRdb holds only in-frame clones, not every one. The V and J calls and clone size come from that table; D and trimming were worked out from the DNA. The repertoire holds more than 80,000 clones, with just under 80% as singletons. CDR1 and CDR2 (germline): MNHEY, SVGAGI. Unmatched junction bases numbered 11, after V lost 6 bases and J lost 4 bases. The CDR3 is made up of 15 amino acids. This chain uses TRBV6-5 with TRBJ2-7; TRBD1 matches 8 bases. This receptor was identified in a human donor in a cohort sampled during active COVID-19. Sequenced input: peripheral blood. The CDR3 DNA is TGTGCCAGCAGCTCTTCCGGGACAGGACCTTACGAGCAGTACTTC. It encodes CASSSSGTGPYEQYF.